The clone carrying this T cell receptor (beta chain) qualifies as medium-sized. As yet, its antigen is unknown. The source of the sample is a study of read filtering for tumor transcriptome and immune sequencing. The CDR3 spans 13 residues. V was cut by 5 bases and J by 10 bases, with 18 bases left in between. In germline, CDR1 is SGDLS, CDR2 YYNGEE. Study observations and caveats: About 81.9% of IR-seq clonotypes had one read, totaling about 3.5% of reads; RNA-seq: 74.6% and 44.6%.

From 350 to 500 ng of RNA, a library with molecular barcoded alpha/delta and beta/gamma adaptors was made. TCRdb re-derived calls from the reads in MiXCR, one entry per CDR3 protein. The table records under 7,000 distinct CDR3 sequences, 21% of them present only once. The chain has TRBV9 and TRBJ1-1; D is unresolved. This TCR was recovered from a donor aged 40 or over with multiple myeloma. Sequenced sample: a population of CD138-negative cells sorted from bone marrow. In DNA, the CDR3 is TGTGCCAGCAGTCCTCCGGCGGCCCCCGGAGCTTTCTTT. Translating gives CASSPPAAPGAFF.